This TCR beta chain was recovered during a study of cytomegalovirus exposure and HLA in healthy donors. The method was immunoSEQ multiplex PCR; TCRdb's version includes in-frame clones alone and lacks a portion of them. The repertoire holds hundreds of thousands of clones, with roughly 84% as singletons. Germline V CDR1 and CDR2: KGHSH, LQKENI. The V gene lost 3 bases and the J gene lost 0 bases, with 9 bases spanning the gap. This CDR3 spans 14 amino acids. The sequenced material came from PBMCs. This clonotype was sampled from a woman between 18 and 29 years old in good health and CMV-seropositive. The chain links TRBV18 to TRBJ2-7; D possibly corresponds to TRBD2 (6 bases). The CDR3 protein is CASSPRDFSYEQYF. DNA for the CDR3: TGTGCCAGCTCACCCCGGGACTTCTCCTACGAGCAGTACTTC.